This T cell receptor beta chain was identified in a study of shared clonotypes between healthy human individuals. Study-wide points: Clonotypes that were shared across several donors made up around 5% of naive CD4 clonotypes.

This clone was detected only a few times. Its antigen is currently unknown. Germline CDR1 is SGDLS and CDR2 is YYNGEE. V trimming: 4 bases; J trimming: 8 bases; junction bases outside the gene matches: 4. This CDR3 spans 14 amino acids. It was 150 to 200 ng DNA, around 32,000 T cell genomes, that sorted-subset replicate PCRs used. This table comes from immunoSEQ multiplex PCR, and its TCRdb copy is limited to in-frame clones, with some not included. The table shows under 1,100,000 clones, with about 70% occurring only once. The receptor was derived from a man between 18 and 35 years old in good health. The sequencing input was memory CD4+ T cells sorted from blood. Subset reported: CD45RA-negative fraction. V and J are TRBV9 and TRBJ2-1; 12 nucleotides align to TRBD2. CDR3 protein: CASSPRLAGDEQFF. In DNA, the CDR3 is TGTGCCAGCAGCCCCCGACTAGCGGGGGATGAGCAGTTCTTC.